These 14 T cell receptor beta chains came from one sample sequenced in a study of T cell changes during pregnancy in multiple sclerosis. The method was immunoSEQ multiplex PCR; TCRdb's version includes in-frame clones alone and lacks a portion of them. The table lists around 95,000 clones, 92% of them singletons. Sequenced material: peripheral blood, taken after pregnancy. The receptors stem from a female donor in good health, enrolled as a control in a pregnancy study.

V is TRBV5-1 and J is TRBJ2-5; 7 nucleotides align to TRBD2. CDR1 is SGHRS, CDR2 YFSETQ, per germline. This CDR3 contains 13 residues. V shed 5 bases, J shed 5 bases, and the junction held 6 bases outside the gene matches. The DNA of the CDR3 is TGCGCCAGCAGTAGGACTAGGATGGAGACCCAGTACTTC. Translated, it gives CASSRTRMETQYF.

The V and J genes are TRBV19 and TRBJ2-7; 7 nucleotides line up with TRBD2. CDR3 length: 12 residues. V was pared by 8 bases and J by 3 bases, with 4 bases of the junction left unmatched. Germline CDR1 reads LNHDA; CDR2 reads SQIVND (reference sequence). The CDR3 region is CASGGELYEQYF. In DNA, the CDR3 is TGTGCCAGTGGGGGGGAACTCTACGAGCAGTACTTC.

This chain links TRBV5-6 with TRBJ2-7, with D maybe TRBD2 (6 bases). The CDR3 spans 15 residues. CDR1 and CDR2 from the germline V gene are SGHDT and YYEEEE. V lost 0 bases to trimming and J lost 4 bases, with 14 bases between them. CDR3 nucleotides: TGTGCCAGCAGCTTGGGGCGGGACTTACGGTACGAGCAGTACTTC. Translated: CASSLGRDLRYEQYF.

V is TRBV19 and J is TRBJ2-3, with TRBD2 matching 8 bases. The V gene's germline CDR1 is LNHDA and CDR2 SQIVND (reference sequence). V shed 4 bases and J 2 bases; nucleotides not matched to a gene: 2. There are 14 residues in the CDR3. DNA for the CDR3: TGTGCCAGTAGTAGCGGGGGGCTCACAGATACGCAGTATTTT. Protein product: CASSSGGLTDTQYF.

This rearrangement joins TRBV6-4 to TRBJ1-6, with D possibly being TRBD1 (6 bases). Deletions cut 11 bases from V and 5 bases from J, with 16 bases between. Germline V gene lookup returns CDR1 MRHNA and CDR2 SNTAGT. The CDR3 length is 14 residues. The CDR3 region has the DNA TGTGCCGGGGGGGTCAGGGGTGATAATTCACCCCTCCACTTT. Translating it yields CAGGVRGDNSPLHF.

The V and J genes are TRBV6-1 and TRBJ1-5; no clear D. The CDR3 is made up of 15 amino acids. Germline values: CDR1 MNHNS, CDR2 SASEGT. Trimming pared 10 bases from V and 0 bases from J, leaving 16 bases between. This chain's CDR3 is CATLRGQYSNQPQHF. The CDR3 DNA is TGTGCCACCTTGCGAGGGCAGTATAGCAATCAGCCCCAGCATTTT.

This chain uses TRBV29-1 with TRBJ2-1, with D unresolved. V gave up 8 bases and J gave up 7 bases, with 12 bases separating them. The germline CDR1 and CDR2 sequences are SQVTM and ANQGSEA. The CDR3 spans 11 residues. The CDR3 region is CSSWAPNEQFF. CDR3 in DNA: TGCAGCTCTTGGGCCCCAAATGAGCAGTTCTTC.

This CDR3 reads CASGTGAGELFF. DNA of the CDR3: TGTGCTAGTGGAACGGGTGCCGGGGAGCTGTTTTTT. The chain is built from TRBV12-5 and TRBJ2-2; D uncertain. Germline V gene lookup returns CDR1 LGHNT and CDR2 FRNRAP. The V end was cut by 6 bases, the J end by 6 bases, with 8 bases between. This CDR3 region has 12 residues.

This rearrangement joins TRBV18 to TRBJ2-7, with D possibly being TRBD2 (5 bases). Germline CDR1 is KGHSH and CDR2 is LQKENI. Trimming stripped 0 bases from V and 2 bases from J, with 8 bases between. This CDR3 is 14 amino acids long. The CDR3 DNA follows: TGTGCCAGCTCACCACCGTCCGGGACCTACGAGCAGTACTTC. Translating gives CASSPPSGTYEQYF.

This chain's CDR3 is CASSENAGGAYEQYF. The DNA of the CDR3 is TGTGCCAGCAGTGAAAACGCGGGAGGGGCCTACGAGCAGTACTTC. The chain links TRBV6-1 to TRBJ2-7, with TRBD2 matching 9 bases. V dropped 2 bases and J dropped 2; count of bases not matched to a gene: 4. CDR3 size: 15 residues. CDR1 is MNHNS, CDR2 SASEGT, per germline.

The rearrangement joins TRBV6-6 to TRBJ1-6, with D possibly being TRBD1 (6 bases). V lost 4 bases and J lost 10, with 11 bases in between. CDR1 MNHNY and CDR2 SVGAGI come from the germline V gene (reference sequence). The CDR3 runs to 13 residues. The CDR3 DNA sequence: TGTGCCAGCAGTTCAGGGGTAGAGTCACCCCTCCACTTT. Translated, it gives CASSSGVESPLHF.

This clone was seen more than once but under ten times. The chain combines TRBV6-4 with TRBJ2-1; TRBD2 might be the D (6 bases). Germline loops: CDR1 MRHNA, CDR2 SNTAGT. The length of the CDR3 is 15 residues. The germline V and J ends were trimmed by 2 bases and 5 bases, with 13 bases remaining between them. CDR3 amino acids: CASSDASEGHNEQFF. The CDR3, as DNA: TGTGCCAGCAGTGACGCTAGCGAAGGGCACAATGAGCAGTTCTTC.

The CDR3 region has the DNA TGCGCCAGCAGCCCCGAGGAGGCAACTAATGAAAAACTGTTTTTT. This sequence encodes CASSPEEATNEKLFF. This rearrangement joins TRBV5-1 to TRBJ1-4, with D uncertain. The V and J ends lost 4 bases and 0 bases respectively, with 10 bases between them. CDR1 is SGHRS, CDR2 YFSETQ, per germline. This CDR3 has 15 residues.

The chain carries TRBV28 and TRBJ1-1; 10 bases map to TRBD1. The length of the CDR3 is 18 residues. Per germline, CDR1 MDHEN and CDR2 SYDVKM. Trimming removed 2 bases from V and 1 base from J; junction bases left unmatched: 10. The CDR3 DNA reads TGTGCCAGCAGTTTACCACCCGGGACAGGGGTGCGGAACACTGAAGCTTTCTTT. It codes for CASSLPPGTGVRNTEAFF.